The subject of this entry is one T cell receptor (beta chain). The CDR3 has 12 amino acids. Germline CDR1 is WNHNN and CDR2 is SYGVQD (reference sequence). Trimming shortened V by 3 bases and J by 5 bases, and 8 bases separated the two germline ends. This entry comes from a study of shared clonotypes between healthy human individuals. Study-wide context: Each donor contributed plates that comprised three CD4 naive, three CD4 memory, two CD8 naive and one CD8 memory.

Produced via immunoSEQ multiplex PCR; TCRdb's table is partial and in-frame only. Among a few million clones listed, roughly 95% were seen once. Positively selected for CCR7, the CD45RO-negative cells used as naive CD8 cells excluded terminally differentiated effector memory CD45RA+ cells. This clonotype was obtained from a man between 18 and 35 years old in good health. Some clones in this sample may be carry-over from other donors' samples. The specimen sequenced was naive CD8+ T cells from PBMCs. This chain connects TRBV10-1 to TRBJ2-7; the D call may be TRBD1 or TRBD2 (5 bases each). The CDR3: CASSDEGHEQYF. CDR3 sequence (DNA): TGCGCCAGCAGTGATGAGGGGCACGAGCAGTACTTC.